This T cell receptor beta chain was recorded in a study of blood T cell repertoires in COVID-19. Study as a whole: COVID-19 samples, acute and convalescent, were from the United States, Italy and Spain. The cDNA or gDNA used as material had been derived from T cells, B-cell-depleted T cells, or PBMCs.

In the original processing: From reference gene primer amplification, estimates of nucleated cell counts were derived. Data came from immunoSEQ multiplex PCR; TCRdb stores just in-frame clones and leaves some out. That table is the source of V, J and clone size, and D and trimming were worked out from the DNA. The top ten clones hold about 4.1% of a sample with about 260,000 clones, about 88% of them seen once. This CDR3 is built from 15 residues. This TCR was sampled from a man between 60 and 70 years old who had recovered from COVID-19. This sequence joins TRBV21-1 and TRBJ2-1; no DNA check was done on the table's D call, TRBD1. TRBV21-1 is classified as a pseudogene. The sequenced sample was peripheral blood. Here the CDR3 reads CASSTGQGDYNEQFF. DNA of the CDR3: TGTGCCAGCAGCACAGGACAGGGGGACTACAATGAGCAGTTCTTC.